This T cell receptor (beta chain) originates from a study of T cell responses to AZD1222 COVID-19 vaccine. Study-wide results and caveats: Baseline testing showed seropositivity in only a handful of AZD1222 recipients. Females outnumbered males among donors, who were mostly white British; clonal diversity was possibly underestimated. Rises in breadth and depth of Spike-specific TCRs came after two AZD1222 doses.

Second-dose recipients at about 4 or about 12 weeks were treated as one pooled group. Per germline, CDR1 SGHVS and CDR2 FNYEAQ. The V gene lost 0 bases and the J gene lost 1 base, with 10 bases spanning the gap. CDR3 length: 16 residues. TCRdb keeps only in-frame clones here, not all; method: immunoSEQ multiplex PCR. The sample lists 190,000 or so clones, 91% occurring once. As to this clone: Its antigen is as yet unknown.

This rearrangement joins TRBV7-6 to TRBJ1-5, with D perhaps TRBD1 (5 bases). The input for sequencing was peripheral blood, taken 28 days after the second AZD1222 dose. The source is an adult who received the AZD1222 COVID-19 vaccine. CDR3 sequence (DNA): TGTGCCAGCAGCTTAGCCCCAGGGTCAAGCAATCAGCCCCAGCATTTT. This codes for CASSLAPGSSNQPQHF.